This TCR beta chain originates from a study of vaccination and CD4 T cells after COVID-19 (dated by TCRdb to between 2021 and 2022). Concerning the study at large: Convalescent patients had a positive SARS-CoV-2 result on nasal swab PCR, and of these patients, nine had mild disease and one had severe disease. Participants got two doses of the Pfizer-BioNTech BNT162b2 vaccine (n=8) or two doses of the Moderna mRNA-1273 vaccine (n=2). Post-vaccine blood samples were collected a median of about 72 days after the second vaccine dose, ranging from roughly 13 to 250 days. The spike-specific CD4+ TCR repertoire was compared before and after mRNA vaccination in over nine COVID-19 convalescent patients and a handful of infection-naive healthy vaccine recipients. Overlapping spike peptide pools from SARS-CoV-2 and from the common cold coronaviruses HCoV-NL63, HCoV-OC43 and HCoV-229E were used as culture stimuli. Post-COVID blood samples were collected from convalescent patients a median of approximately 93 days after diagnosis, with a range of roughly 35 to 180 days. As controls, cultures received a CEFX viral epitope pool (the positive control), an HIV-1 Nef peptide pool (the negative control), or no peptide at all. Six males and four females were included in the convalescent cohort, with two Hispanic individuals, seven Caucasians, two Asians and one multiracial person represented.

As for this clonotype: The specificity of this receptor is unknown. One base away there is no much larger clone; base qualities are not given.

Libraries were made using PCR. DNA from cultured CD4+ T cells underwent TCR sequencing with the Oncomine TCR Beta short-read assay at the Johns Hopkins FTIC core. Genomic DNA was extracted from the cultured CD4+ T cells with the QIAamp micro DNA kit. Oncomine TCR Beta libraries from cultured CD4+ T cells were pooled with unique dual indexes and sequenced on an Illumina iSeq 100. In the authors' own workflow: Non-productive sequences were filtered out, and CDR3s that did not start with C, did not end with F or W, or were shorter than 7 amino acids were discarded. Antigen-specific clonotypes were identified using the MANAFEST web application through comparison of peptide-stimulated wells with reference and other culture wells. For a clone to be called positive, the clone needed an FDR below 0.05, an odds ratio above 5, and a productive frequency above 0.1% in at least two of three replicate wells. Clonotypes that were significantly expanded in both SARS-CoV-2 spike wells and at least one common cold coronavirus spike condition were defined as cross-reactive. CDR3 homology was assessed with Levenshtein distances (stringdist) and unrooted phylogenetic trees (ape) in R version 3.6.1. Clones were called with MiXCR by TCRdb after fastp trimmed the public reads at Q25, and only in-frame beta chains were retained. Each entry is one CDR3 protein sequence, shown with its most common DNA and genes. TCRdb's processing, not the authors', yielded these V and J calls. Present in this sample are 11,000 to 15,000 distinct CDR3 sequences, just over 55% of which were seen just once. The ten largest clones add up to about an eighth of the sample.

Reading the label with the study, this specimen's treatment or condition is: approximately 11-day PBMC culture with coronavirus spike peptide pools or control peptides (ViraFEST assay). The study used the ViraFEST assay, which expanded antigen-specific T cells with peptide pools and then identified expanded clonotypes by TCR sequencing. The convalescent patients' positive SARS-CoV-2 PCR tests fell between March and December 2020, which was before the Alpha, Beta and Delta variants emerged in the United States. Two million PBMCs per well were cultured in IMDM with approximately 5% human AB serum and roughly 9.3 IU/ml IL-2, plus 10 ug/ml peptide pools. Half of the culture medium was replaced with fresh IL-2-containing medium on days 3 and 7. After 10 days of culture, CD4+ T cells were isolated by negative selection using the EasySep CD4+ T cell isolation kit. Ficoll-Paque Plus gradient centrifugation was used to isolate PBMCs from whole blood, and the isolated PBMCs were then either used fresh or cryopreserved at -140C. Culture conditions were generally each tested in triplicate wells.

For CDR1 and CDR2, the germline V gene (reference sequence) lists DFQATT and SNEGSKA. From cysteine to phenylalanine, the CDR3 is 13 amino acids long. The DNA shown is the 39-base CDR3, in frame from base 1. Trimmed from V: 4 bases; trimmed from J: 5 bases; junction bases lacking a gene match: 6. The research as a whole found: The median number of SARS-CoV-2-reactive clonotypes rose from under 25 after infection to about 40 after vaccination, but the change was not significant. The number of convalescent patients in the study was relatively small, and the study did not examine early timepoints following natural infection. Among the post-vaccine SARS-CoV-2-reactive clones in convalescent patients, a median about 86% showed up only after vaccination, which suggests vaccine-specific priming. In convalescent patients, nearly all vaccine-specific clones (304 of 307) were found to be mono-reactive for SARS-CoV-2 spike rather than cross-reactive with common cold coronaviruses.

This chain joins TRBV20-1 to TRBJ2-5; the junction holds 8 bases that match TRBD1. The sequenced sample consisted of CD4+ T cells from blood, cultured in vitro. The TCR comes from a human donor who had recovered from COVID-19. The CDR3 region reads CSATTGGTETQYF. The base sequence is TGCAGTGCTACTACAGGGGGGACGGAGACCCAGTACTTC.